This passage covers 24 T cell receptor beta chains from one sample sequenced in a study of T-cell reconstitution after alpha-beta-depleted transplantation in children. The TCRbeta library incorporated unique molecular identifiers. TCRdb reanalysed the PCR reads using MiXCR and keeps one entry per CDR3 protein. The sample lists 600,000 to 700,000 distinct CDR3 sequences; about an eighth were seen once. Sequenced here: PBMCs, sampled before TCRalphabeta/CD19-depleted stem cell transplant. These receptors were collected from a girl aged 2-9 years with congenital amegakaryocytic thrombocytopenia, due to receive a stem cell transplant.

This clonotype turned up a few times. The V gene is TRBV27, the J gene TRBJ2-7, with TRBD2 matching 13 bases. There are 15 residues in the CDR3. Trimming cost V 5 bases and J 5 bases; bases outside gene matches: 6. Germline CDR1 MNHEY, CDR2 SMNVEV (reference sequence). The CDR3 loop reads CASSTLAGGPHEQYF. The CDR3 bases are TGTGCCAGCAGTACACTAGCGGGAGGGCCCCACGAGCAGTACTTC.

V gene TRBV20-1 combines with J gene TRBJ2-1; D ambiguous. The V end was cut by 5 bases, the J end by 3 bases, with 11 bases between. Per germline, CDR1 DFQATT and CDR2 SNEGSKA (reference sequence). CDR3 length equals 13 residues. DNA for the CDR3: TGCAGTGCTCCGACTGACGACTACAATGAGCAGTTCTTC. Translation: CSAPTDDYNEQFF.

The chain combines TRBV28 with TRBJ1-1, with D uncertain. The CDR3 spans 14 residues. From germline, CDR1 is MDHEN and CDR2 SYDVKM. V was pared by 4 bases and J by 5 bases, with 14 bases between. This chain's CDR3 is CASSSSRGRTEAFF. The DNA of the CDR3 is TGTGCCAGCAGTTCATCACGAGGGAGGACTGAAGCTTTCTTT.

The chain has TRBV11-1 and TRBJ2-3; unclear D gene. Deletions cut 5 bases from V and 1 base from J, with 22 bases between. The V gene's germline CDR1 is SGHAT and CDR2 FQDESV (reference sequence). The CDR3 is 18 amino acids. CDR3 loop: CASSGKGLVSIGTDTQYF. The CDR3 DNA reads as TGTGCCAGCAGCGGGAAGGGCTTGGTCTCGATCGGCACAGATACGCAGTATTTT.

The sample holds one count of this clonotype. The V gene is TRBV5-1, the J gene TRBJ2-1; the D is unclear. This CDR3 has 14 residues. The V and J ends lost 1 base and 5 bases respectively, with 10 bases between them. Looked up from germline, CDR1 is SGHRS and CDR2 is YFSETQ. CDR3 sequence: CASSLQGSNNEQFF. CDR3 coding DNA: TGCGCCAGCAGCTTGCAAGGATCCAACAATGAGCAGTTCTTC. Full variable domain (remainder filled in from reference TRBV5-1 and TRBJ2-1): KAGVTQTPRYLIKTRGQQVTLSCSPISGHRSVSWYQQTPGQGLQFLFEYFSETQRNKGNFPGRFSGRQFSNSRSEMNVSTLELGDSALYLCASSLQGSNNEQFFGPGTRLTVL.

This clonotype was recorded at least ten times. The chain combines TRBV9 with TRBJ2-1; 14 positions agree with TRBD2. The V segment lost 3 bases and the J segment 8 bases; nucleotides outside the gene matches: 7. Per germline, CDR1 SGDLS and CDR2 YYNGEE. The CDR3 has 16 amino acids. CDR3 nucleotides: TGTGCCAGCAGCGGAAGACTAGCGGGAGGGAGAGATGAGCAGTTCTTC. This translates into CASSGRLAGGRDEQFF.

This clonotype was counted only a few times. The gene calls are TRBV20-1 and TRBJ2-7; D possibly matches TRBD1 or TRBD2 (5 bases each). This CDR3 spans 13 amino acids. V dropped 0 bases and J dropped 6 bases, with 12 bases sitting between them. Germline V gene data show CDR1 as DFQATT and CDR2 as SNEGSKA (reference sequence). The CDR3 loop reads CSARERGRGEQYF. Here the CDR3 DNA reads TGCAGTGCTAGAGAGAGGGGTCGGGGCGAGCAGTACTTC.

This clonotype was detected a few times. The rearrangement joins TRBV28 to TRBJ1-4; possible D gene TRBD1, 5 bases. The CDR3 totals 15 residues. Germline CDR1 reads MDHEN; CDR2 reads SYDVKM. The ends were cut back, 5 bases at V and 4 bases at J, with 14 bases in the middle. The CDR3 here is CASSPIGTDNEKLFF. In nucleotides, the CDR3 is TGTGCCAGCAGTCCCATCGGGACGGATAATGAAAAACTGTTTTTT.

This clonotype appeared a few times. The J gene is TRBJ2-1, the V gene TRBV12-3 or TRBV12-4; tentatively, D is TRBD2 (5 bases). Trimming cost V 0 bases and J 4 bases, with 19 bases left between them. This CDR3 contains 18 residues. The CDR3 coding sequence is TGTGCCAGCAGTTTAGCGCTTAGAGGGCTCCATCTTTACAATGAGCAGTTCTTC. Protein sequence: CASSLALRGLHLYNEQFF.

The sample holds many counts of this clonotype. The chain couples TRBV29-1 to TRBJ1-2; D perhaps matches TRBD1 (5 bases). Germline V gene data show CDR1 as SQVTM and CDR2 as ANQGSEA. CDR3 length: 16 amino acids. Trimming stripped 2 bases from V and 2 bases from J, with 18 bases between. The chain's CDR3 is CSVEPRIREGNYGYTF. The DNA of the CDR3 is TGCAGCGTTGAACCAAGAATCAGGGAGGGAAACTATGGCTACACCTTC.

This clonotype appeared many times. This sequence joins TRBV5-6 and TRBJ1-1; D is possibly TRBD1 (5 bases). The CDR3 loop spans 17 amino acids. V lost 2 bases and J lost 3, with 20 bases in between. Germline V gene sequence: CDR1 SGHDT, CDR2 YYEEEE. CDR3 nucleotide sequence: TGTGCCAGCAGCTTCGGCCTGTGGAGGGGTGAGGACACTGAAGCTTTCTTT. Translated: CASSFGLWRGEDTEAFF.

The genes are TRBV5-1 and TRBJ2-7, with 7 bases fitting TRBD1. Per the germline V gene, CDR1 is SGHRS and CDR2 is YFSETQ. Trimming at V came to 7 bases and at J to 3 bases, leaving 4 bases not matched to a gene. The CDR3 is made up of 12 amino acids. The CDR3 nucleotides read TGCGCCAGCGGGGACAGCTACTACGAGCAGTACTTC. The encoded protein is CASGDSYYEQYF.

There are a few counts of this clonotype. The chain joins TRBV11-2 to TRBJ2-3; the match to TRBD1 covers 7 bases. CDR3 length equals 12 residues. Germline V gene lookup returns CDR1 SGHAT and CDR2 FQNNGV. Trimming removed 5 bases from V and 5 bases from J; junction bases left unmatched: 1. DNA of the CDR3: TGTGCCAGCAGCCACAGGGGAGATACGCAGTATTTT. Protein: CASSHRGDTQYF.

About this clonotype: A much more abundant neighbour one base away suggests this may be a read error. This chain links TRBV12-3 or TRBV12-4 with TRBJ2-7; possible D gene TRBD1, 6 bases. The CDR3 contains 11 residues. The CDR3 bases are TGTGCCAGCATACTAGAGGGGGTGCAGCACTTC. Amino acids: CASILEGVQHF.

The rearrangement joins TRBV5-1 to TRBJ2-3, with 12 bases lining up with TRBD2. V gave up 4 bases and J gave up 3 bases; unmatched junction bases: 3. The CDR3 loop spans 15 amino acids. Germline assignment: CDR1 SGHRS and CDR2 YFSETQ. The CDR3 spells CASSHGLAGTDTQYF. Here the CDR3 DNA reads TGCGCCAGCAGCCATGGACTAGCGGGAACAGATACGCAGTATTTT.

This clonotype has a handful of counts. This rearrangement joins TRBV12-3 or TRBV12-4 to TRBJ2-1, with TRBD1 matching 9 bases. CDR3 length: 14 amino acids. J gave up 10 bases and V 3 bases, and 7 bases lay outside the gene matches. CDR3 in DNA: TGTGCCAGCAGTTTGAGTGAGACAGGGGGGGAGCAGTTCTTC. Its translation is CASSLSETGGEQFF.

This clonotype came up many times. The genes are TRBV10-3 and TRBJ2-3; no clear D. The ends were cut back, 10 bases at V and 2 bases at J, with 10 bases in the middle. The CDR3 runs 12 residues. Germline loops: CDR1 ENHRY, CDR2 SYGVKD. The CDR3 here is CATDTYTDTQYF. In DNA, the CDR3 is TGTGCCACCGACACGTACACAGATACGCAGTATTTT.

This chain links TRBV5-1 with TRBJ1-6; D is perhaps TRBD1 (5 bases). Trimming left V 4 bases short and J 15 bases short, with 17 bases between. Germline CDR1 reads SGHRS; CDR2 reads YFSETQ. The CDR3 is 13 residues long. In DNA form, the CDR3 reads TGCGCCAGCAGCGTCACAAACCGGGACCACCTCCACTTT. This encodes CASSVTNRDHLHF.

The chain uses TRBV6-5 and TRBJ1-1, with D perhaps TRBD1 (6 bases). Trimming pared 5 bases from V and 4 bases from J, leaving 23 bases between. Germline CDR1 reads MNHEY; CDR2 reads SVGAGI. CDR3 length: 17 residues. CDR3 in DNA: TGTGCCAGCAGTAACCCCAAAACGTGGGGGCCGGGCACTGAAGCTTTCTTT. This translates into CASSNPKTWGPGTEAFF.

This clonotype was recorded many times. This chain uses TRBV20-1 with TRBJ1-5; D not certain. The V gene's germline CDR1 is DFQATT and CDR2 SNEGSKA (reference sequence). Trimming shortened V by 3 bases and J by 3 bases, and 12 bases separated the two germline ends. The CDR3 has 14 residues. The CDR3 is CSASPPGLNQPQHF. The DNA of the CDR3 is TGCAGTGCTAGCCCCCCGGGCCTCAATCAGCCCCAGCATTTT.

On this clonotype itself: A much bigger clone sits one base away, suggesting this may be a read error. The chain recombines TRBV12-3 or TRBV12-4 with TRBJ2-7, with a tentative D call TRBD2 (5 bases). There are 17 residues in the CDR3. Trimming took 7 bases from V and 8 from J, leaving 30 bases between them. The CDR3, as DNA: TGTGCCAGCACCCTGGGGAGCTGGGAAATAGCTGTTTACAAGCAGTACTTC. Its protein product is CASTLGSWEIAVYKQYF.

The sample holds many counts of this clonotype. The chain has TRBV6-1 and TRBJ1-2; 9 bases are shared with TRBD1. This CDR3 is built from 13 residues. Germline V gene data show CDR1 as MNHNS and CDR2 as SASEGT. Losses at the gene ends were 7 bases for V and 2 bases for J; bases not matched to a gene: 2. This CDR3 is CASKQGANYGYTF. CDR3 sequence (DNA): TGTGCCAGCAAACAGGGGGCCAACTATGGCTACACCTTC.

This clonotype was counted ten times or more. The rearrangement joins TRBV7-9 to TRBJ2-7; D gene ambiguous. This CDR3 has 12 amino acids. Germline loops: CDR1 SEHNR, CDR2 FQNEAQ (reference sequence). Trimming cost V 5 bases and J 2 bases, with 7 bases left between them. The CDR3 sequence is CASSIDTYEQYF. CDR3 nucleotides: TGTGCCAGCAGCATAGACACCTACGAGCAGTACTTC.

This clonotype was seen more than once but under ten times. V gene TRBV27 combines with J gene TRBJ2-7, with D perhaps given as TRBD1 or TRBD2 (5 bases each). Germline-derived CDR1 and CDR2 are MNHEY and SMNVEV (reference sequence). The CDR3 is 17 amino acids. Trimming pared 5 bases from V and 0 bases from J, leaving 20 bases between. The CDR3 is CASSTRWDPLFSYEQYF. The CDR3 region has the DNA TGTGCCAGCAGTACACGGTGGGACCCCCTCTTCTCCTACGAGCAGTACTTC.